Listed below are T cell receptor beta chains from one sample, sequenced in a study of blood T cells in healthy people across ages. TCRdb processed the 5' RACE reads anew with MiXCR; each CDR3 protein has one entry. The sample yields fewer than 1,000,000 distinct CDR3 sequences, 35% to 50% seen once. Material for sequencing was blood. Receptors originate from an elderly man in good health. The CDR3 runs from the conserved cysteine through the conserved F or W. A D gene is named only where the DNA matches it firmly. Clone size appears in some rows only: once, few, many, or a class for an expanded clone.

j_gene | d_gene | abundance | v_gene | CDR3nt | CDR3aa
TRBJ2-7 | NA | NA | TRBV6-6 | TGTGCCAGCAGGGCGATTCAGAGGGGATCCTACGAGCAGTACTTC | CASRAIQRGSYEQYF
TRBJ2-5 | NA | NA | TRBV18 | TGTGCCAGCTCACCACCCGGTGGTACCTACCAAGAGACCCAGTACTTC | CASSPPGGTYQETQYF
TRBJ1-2 | TRBD1 | NA | TRBV29-1 | TGCAGCGTTGGGACAGGGGAGCGGAGGGGCTACACCTTC | CSVGTGERRGYTF
TRBJ2-2 | TRBD1 | NA | TRBV20-1 | TGCAGTGCTAGGGCCGGGACAGGGGACGGGGAGCTGTTTTTT | CSARAGTGDGELFF
TRBJ1-5 | TRBD1 | NA | TRBV28 | TGTGCCAGTCGGACAGGGGGAAATCAGCCCCAGCATTTT | CASRTGGNQPQHF
TRBJ2-2 | NA | NA | TRBV20-1 | TGCAGTGCTAGAGAGCCCCTCGGGAAAGCGAACACCGGGGAGCTGTTTTTT | CSAREPLGKANTGELFF
TRBJ2-1 | NA | NA | TRBV5-1 | TGCGCCAGCAGACCCGGGAGCAATGAGCAGTTCTTC | CASRPGSNEQFF
TRBJ2-6 | NA | many | TRBV7-2 | TGTGCCAGCAGCGAATACAACGTCCTGACTTTC | CASSEYNVLTF
TRBJ2-1 | TRBD2 | NA | TRBV5-1 | TGCGCCAGCAGCTGGGGACTAGCGGGGGGAAGAATAGTCGATGAGCAGTTCTTC | CASSWGLAGGRIVDEQFF
TRBJ2-1 | NA | NA | TRBV20-1 | TGCAGGCCCAAGAGGGGGTTACGCAATGAGCAGTTCTTC | CRPKRGLRNEQFF
TRBJ2-1 | NA | many | TRBV7-2 | TGTGCCAGCAGCTTAGGCTCTTACAATGAGCAGTTCTTC | CASSLGSYNEQFF
TRBJ2-5 | TRBD1 | NA | TRBV29-1 | TGCAGCGGTTATCGGGACAGGGGAGGGGAGACCCAGTACTTC | CSGYRDRGGETQYF
TRBJ1-5 | NA | NA | TRBV6-6 | TGTGCCAGCAGTTACAGACAGGCGGGCAATCAGCCCCAGCATTTT | CASSYRQAGNQPQHF
TRBJ2-4 | NA | few | TRBV9 | TGTGCCAGCAGCGTAGGCGGGACCAAAAACATTCAGTACTTC | CASSVGGTKNIQYF
TRBJ2-5 | NA | NA | TRBV7-2 | TGTGCCAGCAGCCGGCGTAGGGGGGAGACCCAGTACTTC | CASSRRRGETQYF
TRBJ2-7 | NA | NA | TRBV7-2 | TGTGCCAGCAGCCCTACCTGGTCCGAGCAGTACTTC | CASSPTWSEQYF
TRBJ2-6 | TRBD2 | NA | TRBV10-3 | TGTGCCATCAGTGAGTCGGGGAGGGCTGGGGCCAACGTCCTGACTTTC | CAISESGRAGANVLTF
TRBJ2-3 | TRBD1 | few | TRBV25-1 | TGTGCCAGCAGTAAAACAGGGGGCCCAGATACGCAGTATTTT | CASSKTGGPDTQYF
TRBJ2-5 | TRBD1 | NA | TRBV7-2 | TGTGCCAGCAGGAAGACAGGGACCGAAGAGACCCAGTACTTC | CASRKTGTEETQYF
TRBJ2-7 | TRBD1 | few | TRBV6-2/TRBV6-3 | TGTGCCAGCAGTGACCCCGGGACAGATAACAACTACGAGCAGTACTTC | CASSDPGTDNNYEQYF
TRBJ2-2 | NA | NA | TRBV7-2 | TGTGCCAGCAGCTTAGCGGCCAGCCAAACCGGGGAGCTGTTTTTT | CASSLAASQTGELFF
TRBJ2-7 | NA | few | TRBV28 | TGTGCCAGTCAAGCTTCGGGGGGCAGTTACGAGCAGTACTTC | CASQASGGSYEQYF
TRBJ2-7 | TRBD1 | many | TRBV7-8 | TGTGCCAGCAGCATTGGGACAGGGGGTTCCTACGAGCAGTACTTC | CASSIGTGGSYEQYF
TRBJ1-1 | TRBD1 | few | TRBV29-1 | TGCAGCGTGGGCGCCAGGGGACAGCTTGAAGCTTTCTTT | CSVGARGQLEAFF